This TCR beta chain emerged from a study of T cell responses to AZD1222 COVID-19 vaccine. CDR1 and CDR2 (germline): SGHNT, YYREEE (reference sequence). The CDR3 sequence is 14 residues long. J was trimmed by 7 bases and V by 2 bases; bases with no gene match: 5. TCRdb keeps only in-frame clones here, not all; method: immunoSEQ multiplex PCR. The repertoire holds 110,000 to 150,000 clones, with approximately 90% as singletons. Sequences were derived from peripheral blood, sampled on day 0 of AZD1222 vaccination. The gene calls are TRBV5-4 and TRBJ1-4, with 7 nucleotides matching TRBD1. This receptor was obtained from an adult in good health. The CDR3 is CASSLYRTGEKLFF. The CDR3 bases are TGTGCCAGCAGCTTATACCGGACAGGTGAAAAACTGTTTTTT.